What follows are 9 T cell receptor beta chains derived from one specimen sequenced in a study of blood T cell repertoires in COVID-19. Sequenced by immunoSEQ multiplex PCR; TCRdb stores in-frame clones only, minus some. The table shows hundreds of thousands of clones, with roughly 87% occurring only once. The sequencing sample was made of PBMCs or T cells enriched from blood (not recorded which). The receptor source for this set is a young woman who had recovered from COVID-19.

The chain couples TRBV6-4 to TRBJ1-6; no reliable D call. Looked up from germline, CDR1 is MRHNA and CDR2 is SNTAGT. Deletions cut 2 bases from V and 7 bases from J, with 6 bases between. The CDR3 is 13 residues long. The CDR3 DNA sequence: TGTGCCAGCAGTGACGTAGAGAATTCACCCCTCCACTTT. Translation gives CASSDVENSPLHF.

The gene calls are TRBV5-1 and TRBJ2-7; weak D call: TRBD1 (5 bases). The germline V gene has CDR1 SGHRS and CDR2 YFSETQ. This CDR3 spans 14 amino acids. Trimming pared 4 bases from V and 2 bases from J, leaving 13 bases between. This chain's CDR3 is CASSPLQGAYEQYF. In DNA, the CDR3 is TGCGCCAGCAGCCCTCTTCAGGGTGCCTACGAGCAGTACTTC.

V gene TRBV27 combines with J gene TRBJ1-2; 9 positions agree with TRBD1. Germline-derived CDR1 and CDR2 are MNHEY and SMNVEV (reference sequence). V shed 3 bases, J shed 8 bases, and the junction held 10 bases outside the gene matches. The CDR3 loop spans 15 amino acids. The CDR3 reads CASSFRTGGAGGYTF. In DNA form, the CDR3 reads TGTGCCAGCAGTTTTAGAACAGGGGGCGCGGGAGGCTACACCTTC.

The count of this clone is one. The V call is TRBV5-5, the J call TRBJ1-2, with 8 bases aligning to TRBD1. The V segment lost 2 bases and the J segment 3 bases; nucleotides outside the gene matches: 3. This CDR3 has 14 residues. The germline CDR1 and CDR2 sequences are SGHKS and YYEKEE (reference sequence). CDR3 nucleotide sequence: TGTGCCAGCAGCTTAGGACAGGGCGACTATGGCTACACCTTC. Encoded protein: CASSLGQGDYGYTF.

This clone was seen a single time. The rearrangement joins TRBV6-2 or TRBV6-3 to TRBJ2-2; no clear D gene. Trimming removed 3 bases at V and 6 bases at J, with 17 bases between. The CDR3 has 16 amino acids. Germline V CDR1 and CDR2: MNHEY, SVGEGT. The DNA for the CDR3 is TGTGCCAGCAGTTATTCCCCTCTAGGTTTGGCCGGGGAGCTGTTTTTT. Translated: CASSYSPLGLAGELFF.

V usage is TRBV27 and J usage is TRBJ1-2; 8 nucleotides align to TRBD1. The trim removed 8 bases at V and 2 bases at J, leaving 10 bases unmatched. This CDR3 spans 15 amino acids. Germline CDR1 and CDR2: MNHEY and SMNVEV (reference sequence). CDR3 coding DNA: TGTGCCAGCCGCGGGGCAGGGGGCGCCAACTATGGCTACACCTTC. This encodes CASRGAGGANYGYTF.

CDR3 in amino acids: CASSVRDRAGSYTF. The DNA for the CDR3 is TGTGCCAGCAGCGTCCGGGACAGGGCCGGAAGCTACACCTTC. The V gene is TRBV6-5, the J gene TRBJ1-2; 9 nucleotides match TRBD1. J was trimmed by 9 bases and V by 6 bases; bases with no gene match: 11. CDR3 length: 14 amino acids. Germline V CDR1 and CDR2: MNHEY, SVGAGI.

This clone was found once. The chain recombines TRBV25-1 with TRBJ2-2, with 8 nucleotides matching TRBD2. CDR3 size: 14 residues. Germline assignment: CDR1 MGHDK and CDR2 SYGVNS. J was trimmed by 8 bases and V by 4 bases; bases with no gene match: 6. CDR3 loop: CASSVGTSGGELFF. The CDR3 DNA sequence: TGTGCCAGCAGTGTTGGGACTAGTGGGGGGGAGCTGTTTTTT.

The chain is built from TRBV7-6 and TRBJ2-7; TRBD2 aligns across 10 bases. Germline CDR1 SGHVS, CDR2 FNYEAQ. Germline trimming cut 5 bases from V and 7 bases from J; bases unmatched to any gene: 5. This CDR3 has 13 residues. The DNA of the CDR3 is TGTGCCAGCAGCCCAAGCGGGAGGGGAGAGCAGTACTTC. It encodes CASSPSGRGEQYF. Supplemented by reference TRBV7-6 and TRBJ2-7, the full variable domain reads GAGVSQSPRYKVTKRGQDVALRCDPISGHVSLYWYRQALGQGPEFLTYFNYEAQQDKSGLPNDRFSAERPEGSISTLTIQRTEQRDSAMYRCASSPSGRGEQYFGPGTRLTVT.